This section outlines one T cell receptor (beta chain) sequence together with its context. A second PCR of about 7 to 12 cycles used a sample-barcoded 5' primer and a J-beta primer mix. TCRdb reprocessed the 5' RACE reads with MiXCR, giving one entry per CDR3 protein. This sample has about 1.7 million distinct CDR3 sequences, with roughly 28% found just once. The sample originates from a study of blood T cells in healthy people across ages. The germline V and J ends were trimmed by 3 bases and 3 bases, with 13 bases remaining between them. Germline lookup yields CDR1 DFQATT and CDR2 SNEGSKA (reference sequence). The CDR3 is 14 residues long.

This TCR derives from a woman between 25 and 40 years old in good health. The rearrangement uses TRBV20-1 and TRBJ2-3; TRBD2 is a possible D gene (5 bases). Sequencing used blood. The DNA for the CDR3 is TGCAGTGCTAGGTCTAGCTGGATGACAGATACGCAGTATTTT. Amino acid sequence: CSARSSWMTDTQYF.